This TCR beta chain was retrieved from a study of T cells in Graves' hyperthyroidism and ophthalmopathy. The CDR3 regions of TCR beta were amplified from RNA transcripts. With the HTBI primer set, the TCR CDR3 went through a first round of RT-PCR. TCRdb passed the multiplex PCR reads through MiXCR, listing each CDR3 protein once. The table shows around 600,000 distinct CDR3 sequences, with 15% to 18% occurring only once. Over 18 months, lack of ophthalmopathy progression marked Graves' hyperthyroidism as stable. Among the patients, aged 18 to 65, hyperthyroidism was newly diagnosed and had lasted under 2 months. PBMCs came from less than 11 ml fresh peripheral blood. Study-wide results and limits: Expanded thyroid clonotypes (above 0.001) were mostly also found in blood.

Of note for this clonotype: Its antigen is as yet unknown.

Sequencing was done on a sample of blood. This clonotype was obtained from a woman aged 30 to 39 with Graves' hyperthyroidism.

For the CDR3, the DNA is TGTGCCATCAGACAAGGACTAGCGGACTCCTACGAGCAGTACTTC. Translation gives CAIRQGLADSYEQYF. The chain is built from TRBV10-3 and TRBJ2-7, with 10 bases that match TRBD2. V lost 6 bases to trimming and J lost 0 bases; unmatched junction nucleotides: 5. The CDR3 is 15 residues long. CDR1 is ENHRY, CDR2 SYGVKD, per germline.